A single sample gave rise to the 32 T cell receptor beta chains below, sequenced in a study of blood T cell repertoires in COVID-19. Clones were read by immunoSEQ multiplex PCR, and TCRdb kept only the in-frame ones, dropping some. Seen here are around 360,000 clones, 70% to 90% observed once, and the top ten hold 8% to 13%. The specimen sequenced was peripheral blood. The receptors here all came from a woman aged 25 to 45 with COVID-19, enrolled during active disease.

V and J are TRBV30 and TRBJ1-5; D perhaps matches TRBD1 (5 bases). Germline loops: CDR1 GTSNPN, CDR2 SVGIG (reference sequence). V lost 1 base and J lost 5, with 9 bases in between. This CDR3 spans 13 amino acids. In DNA, the CDR3 is TGTGCCTGGAGTGGGCCGGGGGATCAGCCCCAGCATTTT. Translation: CAWSGPGDQPQHF.

The V and J genes are TRBV11-2 and TRBJ2-1; 10 bases align to TRBD2. V lost 5 bases to trimming and J lost 6 bases; unmatched junction nucleotides: 4. CDR1 is SGHAT, CDR2 FQNNGV, per germline. The CDR3 loop spans 14 amino acids. DNA for the CDR3: TGTGCCAGCAGCCCCGGACTAGCGGCCAATGAGCAGTTCTTC. Translated: CASSPGLAANEQFF. Looking up the rest from reference TRBV11-2 and TRBJ2-1 gives the full variable domain: EAGVAQSPRYKIIEKRQSVAFWCNPISGHATLYWYQQILGQGPKLLIQFQNNGVVDDSQLPKDRFSAERLKGVDSTLKIQPAKLEDSAVYLCASSPGLAANEQFFGPGTRLTVL.

The chain employs TRBV7-9 and TRBJ1-2; D is perhaps TRBD1 (5 bases). This CDR3 has 12 amino acids. Germline-derived CDR1 and CDR2 are SEHNR and FQNEAQ (reference sequence). V lost 11 bases and J 5 bases, leaving 15 bases between the germline ends. CDR3 in DNA: TGTGCCTCGGGCAGGGAAGTATATGGCTACACCTTC. Its protein product is CASGREVYGYTF.

The chain employs TRBV6-5 and TRBJ1-2, with a weak D call TRBD1 (6 bases). This CDR3 region has 15 residues. Germline CDR1 and CDR2: MNHEY and SVGAGI. Trimming removed 1 base from V and 3 bases from J, with 12 bases in between. This CDR3 is CASSYWGRGDYGYTF. The CDR3 region has the DNA TGTGCCAGCAGTTACTGGGGCAGGGGAGACTATGGCTACACCTTC.

The CDR3 here is CASSPGLAGGPVSYNEQFF. CDR3 coding DNA: TGCGCCAGCAGCCCGGGACTAGCGGGAGGGCCGGTCTCCTACAATGAGCAGTTCTTC. The rearrangement uses TRBV5-1 and TRBJ2-1; 16 bases line up with TRBD2. Germline V CDR1 and CDR2: SGHRS, YFSETQ. The trim removed 4 bases at V and 0 bases at J, leaving 7 bases unmatched. The CDR3 is made up of 19 amino acids.

The chain carries TRBV24-1 and TRBJ1-4; D gene unclear. V was shortened by 12 bases and J by 3 bases, with 16 bases between the two germline ends. CDR1 is KGHDR, CDR2 SFDVKD, per germline. The CDR3 totals 14 residues. The CDR3 spells CASQGGSANEKLFF. The CDR3, as DNA: TGTGCCTCCCAAGGAGGGTCAGCTAATGAAAAACTGTTTTTT.

This rearrangement joins TRBV30 to TRBJ2-7; D remains ambiguous. V gave up 5 bases and J gave up 3 bases, with 11 bases separating them. CDR1 is GTSNPN, CDR2 SVGIG, per germline (reference sequence). This CDR3 has 12 residues. The CDR3 sequence: CAWGRLIYEQYF. The CDR3 DNA is TGTGCCTGGGGAAGACTCATCTACGAGCAGTACTTC. The variable domain in full, with the rest retrieved from reference TRBV30 and TRBJ2-7, is SQTIHQWPATLVQPVGSPLSLECTVEGTSNPNLYWYRQAAGRGLQLLFYSVGIGQISSEVPQNLSASRPQDRQFILSSKKLLLSDSGFYLCAWGRLIYEQYFGPGTRLTVT.

The rearrangement links TRBV10-1 to TRBJ2-2, with 7 nucleotides matching TRBD1. The CDR3 spans 13 residues. Trimming cost V 4 bases and J 6 bases; bases outside gene matches: 2. CDR1 and CDR2 from the germline V gene are WNHNN and SYGVQD (reference sequence). CDR3 sequence: CASSVTGAGELFF. The CDR3 DNA reads as TGCGCCAGCAGTGTAACAGGGGCCGGGGAGCTGTTTTTT.

In regard to this clone: Other DNA sequences in this sample translate to the same CDR3. This sequence joins TRBV5-1 and TRBJ2-2; possibly TRBD2 for D (6 bases). V gave up 0 bases and J gave up 1 base, with 10 bases separating them. Germline V gene data show CDR1 as SGHRS and CDR2 as YFSETQ. This CDR3 contains 16 residues. CDR3 in DNA: TGCGCCAGCAGCTTGGAAGTAGCGGTGAACACCGGGGAGCTGTTTTTT. It specifies CASSLEVAVNTGELFF.

The gene calls are TRBV7-2 and TRBJ2-3; 8 nucleotides agree with TRBD2. Looked up from germline, CDR1 is SGHTA and CDR2 is FQGNSA. V lost 10 bases to trimming and J lost 5 bases; unmatched junction nucleotides: 11. The length of the CDR3 is 14 residues. The CDR3 here is CATRAGVLLDTQYF. Here the CDR3 DNA reads TGTGCCACCCGAGCGGGAGTTCTTCTAGATACGCAGTATTTT.

The chain has TRBV19 and TRBJ2-1; 7 nucleotides align to TRBD1. Germline V CDR1 and CDR2: LNHDA, SQIVND (reference sequence). The junction had 9 bases not matched to a gene; V was cut back by 4 bases and J by 6 bases. The CDR3 spans 15 residues. The CDR3 reads CASSKDRSTTNEQFF. CDR3 nucleotide sequence: TGTGCCAGTAGTAAGGACAGGTCAACCACCAATGAGCAGTTCTTC.

V usage is TRBV3-1 (or the pseudogene TRBV3-2) and J usage is TRBJ2-2; 10 nucleotides match TRBD2. V lost 4 bases and J lost 5; bases outside the gene matches: 7. Germline CDR1 is LGHDT and CDR2 is YNNKEL (reference sequence). The CDR3 runs 16 residues. CDR3 protein: CASSREGLAPTGELFF. The CDR3 region has the DNA TGTGCCAGCAGCCGAGAGGGACTAGCGCCGACCGGGGAGCTGTTTTTT.

DNA for the CDR3: TGTGCCTGGAGTGTACTTAACAGGGGGAATTCACCCCTCCACTTT. Protein product: CAWSVLNRGNSPLHF. The chain recombines TRBV30 with TRBJ1-6; 8 bases agree with TRBD1. There are 15 residues in the CDR3. With V trimmed by 0 bases and J by 7 bases, 5 bases remained unmatched. Germline CDR1 and CDR2: GTSNPN and SVGIG (reference sequence). The complete variable domain, with remaining parts taken from reference TRBV30 and TRBJ1-6, reads SQTIHQWPATLVQPVGSPLSLECTVEGTSNPNLYWYRQAAGRGLQLLFYSVGIGQISSEVPQNLSASRPQDRQFILSSKKLLLSDSGFYLCAWSVLNRGNSPLHFGNGTRLTVT.

The chain employs TRBV27 and TRBJ2-7, with D hard to call. CDR1 is MNHEY and CDR2 is SMNVEV in the germline V gene (reference sequence). The CDR3 loop spans 13 amino acids. V was cut by 5 bases and J by 7 bases, with 15 bases left in between. CDR3 in amino acids: CASSPNGFWEQYF. CDR3 sequence (DNA): TGTGCCAGCAGTCCAAACGGTTTCTGGGAGCAGTACTTC.

The chain uses TRBV4-1 and TRBJ1-2, with D tentatively TRBD1 (6 bases). Trimming shortened V by 4 bases and J by 4 bases, and 13 bases separated the two germline ends. Germline V CDR1 and CDR2: MGHRA, YSYEKL. The CDR3 contains 14 residues. DNA for the CDR3: TGCGCCAGCAGCCCGCGAGAAGGGGGCTATGGCTACACCTTC. It yields the protein CASSPREGGYGYTF.

The CDR3 here is CASTPAGRLNEKLFF. CDR3 DNA sequence: TGTGCCAGCACCCCGGCGGGCAGGTTAAATGAAAAACTGTTTTTT. The chain couples TRBV27 to TRBJ1-4, with D unclear. With 7 bases removed from V and 5 bases from J, the gap between germline ends came to 17 bases. This CDR3 region has 15 residues. Germline CDR1 reads MNHEY; CDR2 reads SMNVEV (reference sequence).

The chain employs TRBV28 and TRBJ1-5; 10 bases match TRBD1. The trim removed 4 bases at V and 5 bases at J, leaving 5 bases unmatched. The CDR3 totals 15 residues. CDR1 is MDHEN, CDR2 SYDVKM, per germline. The CDR3 DNA is TGTGCCAGCAGTTCGAGGACAGGGGGTTATCAGCCCCAGCATTTT. Translating gives CASSSRTGGYQPQHF. The full variable domain, completed using reference TRBV28 and TRBJ1-5, is DVKVTQSSRYLVKRTGEKVFLECVQDMDHENMFWYRQDPGLGLRLIYFSYDVKMKEKGDIPEGYSVSREKKERFSLILESASTNQTSMYLCASSSRTGGYQPQHFGDGTRLSIL.

The rearrangement links TRBV12-3 or TRBV12-4 to TRBJ1-1, with 7 bases identical to TRBD1. After removal of 3 bases from V and 6 bases from J, the junction contained 4 bases not matched to a gene. The CDR3 has 13 residues. CDR3 nucleotides: TGTGCCAGCAGTTTTGGAACAGGGGCTGAAGCTTTCTTT. Translating it yields CASSFGTGAEAFF.

This chain links TRBV7-2 with TRBJ2-7; D call uncertain. V was pared by 1 base and J by 0 bases, with 7 bases between. This CDR3 has 14 residues. From germline, CDR1 is SGHTA and CDR2 FQGNSA. The CDR3 nucleotides are TGTGCCAGCAGCTTAGGTAGGAGCTCCTACGAGCAGTACTTC. Translating gives CASSLGRSSYEQYF.

This chain links TRBV6-2 or TRBV6-3 with TRBJ2-3; no reliable D call. Germline lookup yields CDR1 MNHEY and CDR2 SVGEGT. Trimming removed 2 bases from V and 0 bases from J, with 6 bases in between. This CDR3 is 14 amino acids long. Written as DNA, the CDR3 is TGTGCCAGCAGTTACGTGGCCAGCACAGATACGCAGTATTTT. The encoded protein is CASSYVASTDTQYF.

In this sample, this clone turned up a few times. The chain combines TRBV7-9 with TRBJ1-2; D uncertain. V dropped 4 bases and J dropped 4 bases, with 13 bases sitting between them. The CDR3 is made up of 14 amino acids. CDR1 is SEHNR, CDR2 FQNEAQ, per germline (reference sequence). Here the CDR3 reads CASSSEGQIYGYTF. Written as DNA, the CDR3 is TGTGCCAGCAGCTCAGAGGGTCAGATCTATGGCTACACCTTC.

The genes are TRBV30 and TRBJ1-6, with D uncertain. The germline CDR1 and CDR2 sequences are GTSNPN and SVGIG (reference sequence). Trimming cost V 3 bases and J 6 bases, with 12 bases left between them. The CDR3 length is 14 residues. The CDR3 here is CAWSPSRGNSPLHF. The CDR3 coding sequence is TGTGCCTGGAGCCCGAGCCGTGGTAATTCACCCCTCCACTTT.

This chain connects TRBV18 to TRBJ1-2; 9 nucleotides match TRBD1. CDR1 KGHSH and CDR2 LQKENI come from the germline V gene. This CDR3 is 13 amino acids long. With V trimmed by 2 bases and J by 5 bases, 0 bases remained unmatched. The CDR3 reads CASSPDRGYGYTF. In nucleotides, the CDR3 is TGTGCCAGCTCACCAGACAGGGGGTATGGCTACACCTTC.

The rearrangement uses TRBV30 and TRBJ2-2; TRBD2 agrees at 8 bases. J lost 1 base, V lost 0 bases, and 7 bases had no gene match. The CDR3 spans 17 residues. Germline V gene sequence: CDR1 GTSNPN, CDR2 SVGIG (reference sequence). This CDR3 is CAWSVILAGLNTGELFF. The DNA for the CDR3 is TGTGCCTGGAGTGTGATCTTAGCGGGACTGAACACCGGGGAGCTGTTTTTT.

J is TRBJ1-4 and V is TRBV4-3; 10 bases line up with TRBD1. Per germline, CDR1 LGHNA and CDR2 YSLEER. The junction had 13 bases not matched to a gene; V was cut back by 4 bases and J by 5 bases. The length of the CDR3 is 18 residues. The CDR3 region is CASSPSPGTGAPNEKLFF. The CDR3 DNA follows: TGCGCCAGCAGCCCCTCACCCGGGACAGGGGCCCCAAATGAAAAACTGTTTTTT.

This clone was recorded once. V usage is TRBV5-1 and J usage is TRBJ2-3; 10 positions agree with TRBD2. CDR1 is SGHRS, CDR2 YFSETQ, per germline. V lost 4 bases, J lost 0 bases, and 2 bases stayed unmatched. This CDR3 comprises 15 residues. In DNA, the CDR3 is TGCGCCAGCAGCATGACTAGCGGGAGCACAGATACGCAGTATTTT. As protein: CASSMTSGSTDTQYF.

This clone occurred once. V and J are TRBV19 and TRBJ2-4, with 7 positions matching TRBD1. CDR1 LNHDA and CDR2 SQIVND come from the germline V gene (reference sequence). V dropped 4 bases and J dropped 2; count of bases not matched to a gene: 17. This CDR3 is 19 amino acids long. As DNA, the CDR3 is TGTGCCAGTAGTACAAACAGGGGAGTAACTACGTCCCCCAAAAACATTCAGTACTTC. It specifies CASSTNRGVTTSPKNIQYF.

CDR3 nucleotides: TGTGCCAGTAGTAGTTCATTGAGAGACCCAGGGACTGAAGCTTTCTTT. This encodes CASSSSLRDPGTEAFF. The chain combines TRBV19 with TRBJ1-1; a possible D gene is TRBD1 (5 bases). Trimming left V 4 bases short and J 5 bases short, with 20 bases between. The CDR3 contains 16 residues. Germline V CDR1 and CDR2: LNHDA, SQIVND (reference sequence).

The chain is built from TRBV18 and TRBJ1-1; 8 nucleotides align to TRBD1. This CDR3 contains 14 residues. The germline V gene has CDR1 KGHSH and CDR2 LQKENI. V lost 4 bases to trimming and J lost 2 bases; unmatched junction nucleotides: 3. CDR3 DNA sequence: TGTGCCAGCTCACTAGACAGGGGAAACACTGAAGCTTTCTTT. This codes for CASSLDRGNTEAFF.

A few counts support this clone. The V and J genes are TRBV5-5 and TRBJ2-1; 13 bases are a match to TRBD2. Trimming removed 2 bases from V and 7 bases from J; junction bases left unmatched: 3. The germline CDR1 and CDR2 sequences are SGHKS and YYEKEE (reference sequence). The CDR3 totals 15 residues. CDR3 sequence: CASSFQTSGGNEQFF. In nucleotides, the CDR3 is TGTGCCAGCAGCTTCCAGACTAGCGGGGGGAATGAGCAGTTCTTC.

The chain combines TRBV6-5 with TRBJ2-7; D gene uncertain. CDR3 length: 15 residues. Germline CDR1 is MNHEY and CDR2 is SVGAGI. V was cut by 4 bases and J by 0 bases, with 13 bases left in between. DNA of the CDR3: TGTGCCAGCAGTTTCTCCCGGTTGAGCTCCTACGAGCAGTACTTC. Its translation: CASSFSRLSSYEQYF.

This clone has a handful of counts. CDR3 sequence: CASSSDGSGSEQYF. The CDR3 nucleotides read TGTGCCAGCAGCTCGGACGGATCGGGATCCGAGCAGTACTTC. The V and J genes are TRBV7-9 and TRBJ2-7; TRBD2 might be the D (5 bases). The germline CDR1 and CDR2 sequences are SEHNR and FQNEAQ (reference sequence). The CDR3 spans 14 residues. V was trimmed by 4 bases and J by 6 bases, leaving 16 bases between them.